The clone carrying this T cell receptor beta chain was found a few times. Germline CDR1 reads MNHEY; CDR2 reads SMNVEV (reference sequence). The CDR3 length is 15 residues. V was clipped by 6 bases and J by 3 bases; unmatched bases: 3. Samples each yielded at least 6 micrograms of total RNA. This sample is drawn from a study of blood T cells in healthy people across ages. Combining a sample-barcoded 5' primer with a J-beta primer mix, a second PCR ran for roughly 6 to 12 cycles. Via MiXCR, TCRdb re-called the 5' RACE reads, giving one row per CDR3 protein. This sample carries 850,000 to 1,100,000 distinct CDR3 sequences, less than 45% of them seen once, and the ten largest clones take about 12%.

The sequencing input was blood. The source of this sequence is a man between 18 and 29 years old in good health. The gene calls are TRBV27 and TRBJ2-5, with 14 bases matching TRBD2. CDR3 nucleotide sequence: TGTGCCAGCAGCGGACTAGCGGGGGGAGAAGAGACCCAGTACTTC. It translates to CASSGLAGGEETQYF.